This entry lists 17 T cell receptor beta chains sequenced from one sample in a study of molecular identifiers for immune sequencing clone quantification. TCRdb re-called the PCR reads with MiXCR, one entry per CDR3 protein. The sample records about 19,000 distinct CDR3 sequences, 20% to 25% being singletons. Sequencing input: naive CD8+ T cells from blood, with Jurkat cell RNA spiked in. The subset was: FACS-sorted CD8+CD4-CCR7+CD45RA+ naive T cells. Receptors were obtained from a human donor in good health. Some libraries in this study had Jurkat cell RNA spiked in.

This clonotype is medium-sized (0.01 to 0.1%) in the sample. V and J are TRBV29-1 and TRBJ2-2; D possibly matches TRBD1 or TRBD2 (6 bases each). The CDR3 has 12 residues. The germline CDR1 and CDR2 sequences are SQVTM and ANQGSEA. V lost 4 bases, J lost 6 bases, and 9 bases lay in between. The CDR3 DNA is TGCAGCGTTGTGGGGGGCTCCGGGGAGCTGTTTTTT. It specifies CSVVGGSGELFF.

By share of the sample, this clonotype is medium-sized. The chain carries TRBV5-6 and TRBJ2-7, with TRBD2 as a possible D gene (5 bases). Germline loops: CDR1 SGHDT, CDR2 YYEEEE. The CDR3 sequence is 11 residues long. Trimming removed 2 bases at V and 12 bases at J, with 12 bases between. In DNA form, the CDR3 reads TGTGCCAGCAGCTTCGGTGGGAGTATGTACTTC. This gives the protein CASSFGGSMYF. The complete variable domain, with remaining parts taken from reference TRBV5-6 and TRBJ2-7, reads DAGVTQSPTHLIKTRGQQVTLRCSPKSGHDTVSWYQQALGQGPQFIFQYYEEEERQRGNFPDRFSGHQFPNYSSELNVNALLLGDSALYLCASSFGGSMYFGPGTRLTVT.

The chain joins TRBV29-1 to TRBJ1-4, with 10 positions matching TRBD1. The length of the CDR3 is 11 residues. The germline gives CDR1 SQVTM, CDR2 ANQGSEA. J was trimmed by 10 bases and V by 7 bases; bases with no gene match: 3. For the CDR3, the DNA is TGCAGCGGATGGACAGGGGGAAAACTGTTTTTT. Translation gives CSGWTGGKLFF.

J is TRBJ2-3 and V is TRBV2; a possible D gene is TRBD2 (6 bases). Trimming stripped 0 bases from V and 3 bases from J, with 10 bases between. The germline V gene has CDR1 SNHLY and CDR2 FYNNEI. The CDR3 is 15 amino acids. DNA for the CDR3: TGTGCCAGCAGTGAAGCGAGCGGGTTGACAGATACGCAGTATTTT. As protein: CASSEASGLTDTQYF.

In its sample, this clonotype was seen many times. The CDR3 DNA reads as TGCAGTGCTATTAGGGGGTTGGTGAACACTGAAGCTTTCTTT. Protein: CSAIRGLVNTEAFF. This chain joins TRBV20-1 and TRBJ1-1; maybe TRBD1 (6 bases). Per the germline V gene, CDR1 is DFQATT and CDR2 is SNEGSKA (reference sequence). The CDR3 loop spans 14 amino acids. V was clipped by 4 bases and J by 0 bases, with 12 bases between them.

This clonotype is labeled as medium-sized. V and J are TRBV4-3 and TRBJ2-3; 7 nucleotides agree with TRBD1. V dropped 4 bases and J dropped 3; count of bases not matched to a gene: 1. This CDR3 spans 13 amino acids. Germline V gene lookup returns CDR1 LGHNA and CDR2 YSLEER. The CDR3 nucleotides are TGCGCCAGCAGCCCCAGGGGGACAGATACGCAGTATTTT. It is translated as CASSPRGTDTQYF.

In its sample, this clonotype ranks as medium-sized. This chain joins TRBV7-8 and TRBJ1-2; 8 positions match TRBD1. Trimming at V came to 6 bases and at J to 4 bases, leaving 13 bases not matched to a gene. The germline CDR1 and CDR2 sequences are SGHVS and FQNEAQ. CDR3 length: 16 residues. DNA for the CDR3: TGTGCCAGCAGTCCAGGGGGCTTGTTCAGTCCCTATGGCTACACCTTC. Translated, it gives CASSPGGLFSPYGYTF. Full variable domain (rest looked up from reference TRBV7-8 and TRBJ1-2): GAGVSQSPRYKVAKRGQDVALRCDPISGHVSLFWYQQALGQGPEFLTYFQNEAQLDKSGLPSDRFFAERPEGSVSTLKIQRTQQEDSAVYLCASSPGGLFSPYGYTFGSGTRLTVV.

This clonotype was seen ten or more times. The J gene is TRBJ2-1, the V gene TRBV7-8; 8 bases are a match to TRBD2. The CDR3 sequence is 16 residues long. Germline V CDR1 and CDR2: SGHVS, FQNEAQ. The V and J ends lost 5 bases and 8 bases, in that order; junction bases with no gene match: 14. CDR3 coding DNA: TGTGCCAGCAGCCCCATCTACGGGAGGGTCATATATGAGCAGTTCTTC. Protein: CASSPIYGRVIYEQFF.

This clonotype counts as medium-sized (0.01 to 0.1%). The CDR3 sequence: CASSQGRANEQYF. As DNA, the CDR3 is TGCGCCAGCAGCCAAGGCAGGGCCAACGAGCAGTACTTC. The chain employs TRBV4-3 and TRBJ2-7; D is possibly TRBD1 (5 bases). This CDR3 comprises 13 residues. The germline V gene encodes CDR1 LGHNA and CDR2 YSLEER. V shed 1 base and J shed 5 bases, with 9 bases lying between them.

This clonotype was seen many times. For the CDR3, the DNA is TGTGCCAGCAGCTCAGACAGGGGGCCGGAGACCCAGTACTTC. This gives the protein CASSSDRGPETQYF. The V and J genes are TRBV5-5 and TRBJ2-5; 10 positions agree with TRBD1. The CDR3 is 14 residues long. Germline V gene sequence: CDR1 SGHKS, CDR2 YYEKEE (reference sequence). With V trimmed by 3 bases and J by 5 bases, 4 bases remained unmatched. The variable domain in full, with the rest retrieved from reference TRBV5-5 and TRBJ2-5, is DAGVTQSPTHLIKTRGQQVTLRCSPISGHKSVSWYQQVLGQGPQFIFQYYEKEERGRGNFPDRFSARQFPNYSSELNVNALLLGDSALYLCASSSDRGPETQYFGPGTRLLVL.

The chain has TRBV20-1 and TRBJ1-1; no clear D. The V end lost 6 bases, the J end lost 7 bases, and 18 bases lay between the germline ends. The CDR3 sequence is 13 residues long. CDR1 and CDR2 from the germline V gene are DFQATT and SNEGSKA (reference sequence). The CDR3 here is CSAGSGGFVEAFF. The CDR3 nucleotides read TGCAGTGCCGGCTCTGGCGGTTTTGTTGAAGCTTTCTTT.

The chain combines TRBV20-1 with TRBJ2-2; D call uncertain. V gave up 0 bases and J gave up 3 bases, with 8 bases separating them. CDR3 length: 14 residues. Germline CDR1 is DFQATT and CDR2 is SNEGSKA (reference sequence). The CDR3 reads CSARDWSHTGELFF. CDR3 DNA: TGCAGTGCTAGAGATTGGTCCCACACCGGGGAGCTGTTTTTT.

This clonotype was detected ten times or more. The gene calls are TRBV27 and TRBJ1-2; tentatively, D is TRBD1 (6 bases). Trimming shortened V by 3 bases and J by 4 bases, and 12 bases separated the two germline ends. The CDR3 totals 14 residues. Germline V gene lookup returns CDR1 MNHEY and CDR2 SMNVEV (reference sequence). CDR3 DNA sequence: TGTGCCAGCAGTTTGGGGGGGCCGGGCTATGGCTACACCTTC. Its protein product is CASSLGGPGYGYTF.

By sample share, this clonotype is medium-sized. The gene calls are TRBV27 and TRBJ2-3; no clear D gene. Germline CDR1 is MNHEY and CDR2 is SMNVEV (reference sequence). Trimming took 3 bases from V and 0 from J, leaving 1 base between them. The CDR3 loop spans 12 amino acids. The CDR3 nucleotides are TGTGCCAGCAGTTTCAGCACAGATACGCAGTATTTT. Translation gives CASSFSTDTQYF.

By share, this clonotype counts as medium-sized (0.01 to 0.1%). This chain joins TRBV19 and TRBJ2-1; D unclear. CDR3 length: 14 residues. The V gene's germline CDR1 is LNHDA and CDR2 SQIVND (reference sequence). V lost 3 bases to trimming and J lost 6 bases, with 12 bases between them. CDR3 region: CASSIIAEANEQFF. The CDR3 nucleotides read TGTGCCAGTAGTATTATCGCGGAAGCCAATGAGCAGTTCTTC.

The table lists this clonotype with many counts. The CDR3 region has the DNA TGTGCCAGCAGAACCGGGACAGATACGCAGTATTTT. As protein: CASRTGTDTQYF. V is TRBV28 and J is TRBJ2-3, with D uncertain. V gave up 6 bases and J gave up 3 bases, with 7 bases separating them. The CDR3 runs to 12 residues. The germline CDR1 and CDR2 sequences are MDHEN and SYDVKM.

This clonotype is medium-sized (0.01 to 0.1%) by share. Here the CDR3 DNA reads TGTGCCAGCCTGGGGTCGGGATCCTACAATGAGCAGTTCTTC. Translating gives CASLGSGSYNEQFF. The chain carries TRBV12-3 or TRBV12-4 and TRBJ2-1, with a weak D call TRBD2 (5 bases). CDR3 length: 14 residues. Between the trimmed V and J ends, which lost 8 bases and 1 base, there was a span of 12 bases.